The source of this TCR beta chain is a study of technical replicates of blood from several donors. TCRdb's table, derived via immunoSEQ multiplex PCR, lists solely in-frame clones and lacks some. This table has more than 75,000 clones, just over 95% appearing once. Germline V gene data show CDR1 as LNHDA and CDR2 as SQIVND (reference sequence). The CDR3 has 15 residues. The V and J ends lost 6 bases and 5 bases, in that order; junction bases with no gene match: 7. The receptor's source is a human donor in good health. Sequenced sample: T cells isolated from PBMCs. V usage is TRBV19 and J usage is TRBJ2-7; 13 bases align to TRBD2. The DNA of the CDR3 is TGTGCCAGTAGCCCCGGGACTAGCGGGAATCACGAGCAGTACTTC. Residues: CASSPGTSGNHEQYF.